The text below deals with one T cell receptor (beta chain). Its antigen is unidentified. The source of the sample is a study of identical twins. Study conclusions and caveats: For cord blood, abundant beta clonotypes had fewer insertions, unlike memory repertoires, which showed none.

The V segment lost 6 bases and the J segment 4 bases; nucleotides outside the gene matches: 7. The CDR3 is made up of 14 amino acids. Template switching (which added a universal primer site) was used, and cDNA carried unique molecular identifiers. A single record per CDR3 protein comes from TCRdb applying MiXCR to the 5' RACE reads. Seen here are about 190,000 distinct CDR3 sequences, more than 15% observed once, and the top ten hold 35% to 45%. The same specimen was also included in a second study, on T cells expressing NK-cell markers. From that study: Just one sequenced donor of eight was HCMV-seronegative, while seven were seropositive. Whether expanded NKG2C+ T cell clones recognized HCMV stayed uncertain.

Input material: CD8+ T cells sorted from blood. The chain carries TRBV12-3 or TRBV12-4 and TRBJ2-5; 8 bases are a match to TRBD1. The clonotype was recovered from a young woman in good health. The CDR3 coding sequence is TGTGCCAGCAGCCTGGACAGGGCGAGAGAGACCCAGTACTTC. Translation: CASSLDRARETQYF.